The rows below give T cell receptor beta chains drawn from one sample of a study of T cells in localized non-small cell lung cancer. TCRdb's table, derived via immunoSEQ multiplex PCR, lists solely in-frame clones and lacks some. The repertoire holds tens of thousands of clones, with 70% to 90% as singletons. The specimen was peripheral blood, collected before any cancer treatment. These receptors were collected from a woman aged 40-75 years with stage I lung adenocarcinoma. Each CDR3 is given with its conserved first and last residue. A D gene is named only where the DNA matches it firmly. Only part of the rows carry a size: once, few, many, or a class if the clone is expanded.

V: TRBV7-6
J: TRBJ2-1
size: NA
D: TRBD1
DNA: TGTGCCAGCAGCGGATTCCGGGACAGCCACAATGAGCAGTTCTTC
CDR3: CASSGFRDSHNEQFF

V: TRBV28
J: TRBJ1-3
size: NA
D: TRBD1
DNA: TGTGCCAGCAGTTTTTTCTCGTGGACGCAGGGACAGGGGCCGAGCTCTGGAAACACCATATATTTT
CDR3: CASSFFSWTQGQGPSSGNTIYF

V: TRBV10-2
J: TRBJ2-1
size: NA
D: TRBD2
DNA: TGCGCCAGCAGTCGGGGGGCCTACAATGAGCAGTTCTTC
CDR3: CASSRGAYNEQFF

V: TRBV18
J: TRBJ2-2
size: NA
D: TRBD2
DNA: TGTGCCAGCTCTCCGATCGGCGGGGGGACCACCGGGGAGCTGTTTTTT
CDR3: CASSPIGGGTTGELFF

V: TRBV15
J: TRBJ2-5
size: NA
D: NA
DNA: TGTGCCACCAGCAAGGTCAGGGGTGGCCAAGAGACCCAGTACTTC
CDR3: CATSKVRGGQETQYF

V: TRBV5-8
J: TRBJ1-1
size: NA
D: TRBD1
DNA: TGTGCCAGCAGCTCTAGGGACAGCTGGAGCACTGAAGCTTTCTTT
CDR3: CASSSRDSWSTEAFF

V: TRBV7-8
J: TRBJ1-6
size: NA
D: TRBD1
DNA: TGTGCCAGCAGCTCCCAGGGACAGCTCTATAATTCACCCCTCCACTTT
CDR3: CASSSQGQLYNSPLHF

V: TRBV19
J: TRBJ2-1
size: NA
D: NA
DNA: TGTGCCAGTAGTCAGGATGATGGAGACCCGCAGTTCTTC
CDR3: CASSQDDGDPQFF

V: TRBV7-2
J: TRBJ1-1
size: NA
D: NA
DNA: TGTGCCAGCAGCTTAGCCGGGCAGGGTAAGGGAGAAGCTTTCTTT
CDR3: CASSLAGQGKGEAFF

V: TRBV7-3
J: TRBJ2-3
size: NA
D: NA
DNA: TGTGCCAGCAGCTTAACGGACTCCGATACGCAGTATTTT
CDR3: CASSLTDSDTQYF

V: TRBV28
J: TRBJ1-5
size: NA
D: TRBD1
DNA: TGTGCCAGCAATTTAGGACAGGGGGCTTCCCAGCCCCAGCATTTT
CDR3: CASNLGQGASQPQHF

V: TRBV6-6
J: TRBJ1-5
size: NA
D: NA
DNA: TGTGCCAGCAGTTATCAGGCAGGCAGGGGTCAGCCCCAGCATTTT
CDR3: CASSYQAGRGQPQHF

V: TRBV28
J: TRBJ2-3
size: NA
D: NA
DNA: TGTGCCAGCAGTTCCCCACCGACAGATACGCAGTATTTT
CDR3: CASSSPPTDTQYF

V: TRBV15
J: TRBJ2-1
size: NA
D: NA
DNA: TGTGCCACCAGCAGGACAGTAGACAACTACAATGAGCAGTTCTTC
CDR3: CATSRTVDNYNEQFF

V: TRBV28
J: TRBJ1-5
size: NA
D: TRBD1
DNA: TGTGCCAGCACGGTCGGGGACAGGGATAGCAATCAGCCCCAGCATTTT
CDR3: CASTVGDRDSNQPQHF

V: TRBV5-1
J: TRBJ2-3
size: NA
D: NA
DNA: TGCGCCAGCAGCTTGGGCCCAGCAGATACGCAGTATTTT
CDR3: CASSLGPADTQYF

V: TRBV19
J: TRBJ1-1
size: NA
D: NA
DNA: TGTGCCAGTAGTATTGGGTTGCTGGAAGCTTTCTTT
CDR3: CASSIGLLEAFF

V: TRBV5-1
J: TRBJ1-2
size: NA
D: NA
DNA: TGCGCCAGCAGCTTGGGGAACAGTAACTATGGCTACACCTTC
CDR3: CASSLGNSNYGYTF

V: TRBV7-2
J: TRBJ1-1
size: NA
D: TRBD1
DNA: TGTGCCAGCAGCCGGGACAGGGACACTGAAGCTTTCTTT
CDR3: CASSRDRDTEAFF

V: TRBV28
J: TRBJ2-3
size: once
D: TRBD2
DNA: TGTGCCAGCAGTTTCTCGGGGGGAGATACGCAGTATTTT
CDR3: CASSFSGGDTQYF

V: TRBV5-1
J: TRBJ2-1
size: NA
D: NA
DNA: TGCGCCAGCAGCTTTCTCGCGGGGTATGAGCAGTTCTTC
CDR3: CASSFLAGYEQFF

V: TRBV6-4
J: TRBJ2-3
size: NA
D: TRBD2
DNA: TGTGCCAGCAGTGAGGAAGGGACTACTATTGGGGGCACAGATACGCAGTATTTT
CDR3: CASSEEGTTIGGTDTQYF

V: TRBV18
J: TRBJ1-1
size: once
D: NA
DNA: TGTGCCAGCTCACCACTTGTCGCGGGGAAGAACACTGAAGCTTTCTTT
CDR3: CASSPLVAGKNTEAFF

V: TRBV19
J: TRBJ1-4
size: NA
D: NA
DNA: TGTGCCAGTAGTATTGGACCAAAAAATGAAAAACTGTTTTTT
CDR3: CASSIGPKNEKLFF

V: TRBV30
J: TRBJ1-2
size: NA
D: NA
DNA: TGTGCCTGCCCAGGGTCGAACTATGGCTACACCTTC
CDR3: CACPGSNYGYTF

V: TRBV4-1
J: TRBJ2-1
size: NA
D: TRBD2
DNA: TGCGCCAGCAGCCAAACGACTAGCGGGGGGGAGCAGTTCTTC
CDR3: CASSQTTSGGEQFF

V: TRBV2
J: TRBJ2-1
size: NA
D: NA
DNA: TGTGCCAGCAGTGGAGGGACTTCCGGCGCCTACAATGAGCAGTTCTTC
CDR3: CASSGGTSGAYNEQFF

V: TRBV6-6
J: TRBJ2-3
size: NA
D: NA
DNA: TGTGCCAGCACCACCCGGGGCGAGGCAGATACGCAGTATTTT
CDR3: CASTTRGEADTQYF

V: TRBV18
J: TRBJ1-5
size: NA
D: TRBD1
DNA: TGTGCCAGCTCACCCTCAGGGGGCGGCCAGCCCCAGCATTTT
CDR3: CASSPSGGGQPQHF

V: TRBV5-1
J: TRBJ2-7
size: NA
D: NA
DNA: TGCGCCAGCAGCTTCAGAGGAAACGAGCAGTACTTC
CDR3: CASSFRGNEQYF

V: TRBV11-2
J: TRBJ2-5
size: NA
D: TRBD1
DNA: TGTGCCAGCAGCTTAACCCGACAGGGGGCTCTTCGGCACCAAGAGACCCAGTACTTC
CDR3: CASSLTRQGALRHQETQYF

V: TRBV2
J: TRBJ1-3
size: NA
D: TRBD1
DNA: TGTGCCAGCACTGGGACAGCCTCTGGAAACACCATATATTTT
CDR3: CASTGTASGNTIYF

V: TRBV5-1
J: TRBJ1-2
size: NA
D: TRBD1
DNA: TGCGCCAGCAGCTTAACCCCCCTCAAATCGGACAGGGGGCGAAGTTTGTGGGGCTACACCTTC
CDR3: CASSLTPLKSDRGRSLWGYTF

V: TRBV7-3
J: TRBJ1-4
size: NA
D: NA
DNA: TGTGCCAGCAGCAAGGGACATGGGCGCGGGGCGAATGAAAAACTGTTTTTT
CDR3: CASSKGHGRGANEKLFF

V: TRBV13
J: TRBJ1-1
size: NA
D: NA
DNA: TGTGCCAGCAGAATAAAGAGGGACACTGAAGCTTTCTTT
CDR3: CASRIKRDTEAFF

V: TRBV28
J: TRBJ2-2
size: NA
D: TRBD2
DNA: TGTGCCAGTAGCGGGGGGGAGAGCACCGGGGAGCTGTTTTTT
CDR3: CASSGGESTGELFF

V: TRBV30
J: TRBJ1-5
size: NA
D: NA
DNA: TGTGCCTGGACGGAGCAGATCAATCAGCCCCAGCATTTT
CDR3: CAWTEQINQPQHF

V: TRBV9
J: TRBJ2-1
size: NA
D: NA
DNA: TGTGCCAGCAGCGCCTTTGGTGCGGTATACAATGAGCAGTTCTTC
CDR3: CASSAFGAVYNEQFF

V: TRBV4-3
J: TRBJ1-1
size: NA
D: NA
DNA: TGCGCCAGCAGCCACAGGGGAGGCACTGAAGCTTTCTTT
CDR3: CASSHRGGTEAFF

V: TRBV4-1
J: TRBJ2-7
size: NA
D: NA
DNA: TGCGCCAGCAGCAAGGGCGTCGGGGGTTACTACGAGCAGTACTTC
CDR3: CASSKGVGGYYEQYF

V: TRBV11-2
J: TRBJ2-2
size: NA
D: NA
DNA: TGTGCCAGCAGCCAAGAGATTCGGGGAAGGAACACCGGGGAGCTGTTTTTT
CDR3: CASSQEIRGRNTGELFF

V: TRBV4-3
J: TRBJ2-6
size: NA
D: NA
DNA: TGCGCCAGCAGCCAAGATCTCAGCTCTGGGGCCAACGTCCTGACTTTC
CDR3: CASSQDLSSGANVLTF

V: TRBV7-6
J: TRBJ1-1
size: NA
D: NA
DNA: TGTGCCAGCAGTGAGGGTTTCATGTTCGAAGCTTTCTTT
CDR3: CASSEGFMFEAFF

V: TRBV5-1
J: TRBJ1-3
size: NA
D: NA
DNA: TGCGCCAGCAGCCCGGACATTGGATACGGAAACACCATATATTTT
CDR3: CASSPDIGYGNTIYF

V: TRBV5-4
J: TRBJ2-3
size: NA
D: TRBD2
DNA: TGTGCCAGCAGCAGAGCGGGGGAGCGCACAGATACGCAGTATTTT
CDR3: CASSRAGERTDTQYF

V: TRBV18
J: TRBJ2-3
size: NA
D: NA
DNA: TGTGCCAGCTCACCCCGTCGGTCGGGGGCTTCGAGGGATACGCAGTATTTT
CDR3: CASSPRRSGASRDTQYF

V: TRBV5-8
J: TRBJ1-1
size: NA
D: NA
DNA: TGTGCCAGCAGCTTTAGTATGATTCCGGGAAACACTGAAGCTTTCTTT
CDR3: CASSFSMIPGNTEAFF

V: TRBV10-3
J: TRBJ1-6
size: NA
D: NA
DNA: TGTGCCATCAGTGTGGGCAGGTGGGATTCACCCCTCCACTTT
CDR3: CAISVGRWDSPLHF

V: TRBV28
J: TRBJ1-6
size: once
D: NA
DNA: TGTGCCAGCAGTTCAGGCCTCGACAAGACTTGGTATAATTCACCCCTCCACTTT
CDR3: CASSSGLDKTWYNSPLHF

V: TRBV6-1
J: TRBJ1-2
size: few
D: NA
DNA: TGTGCCAGCAGCCCGACCAGGGACTCTGGCTACACCTTC
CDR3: CASSPTRDSGYTF